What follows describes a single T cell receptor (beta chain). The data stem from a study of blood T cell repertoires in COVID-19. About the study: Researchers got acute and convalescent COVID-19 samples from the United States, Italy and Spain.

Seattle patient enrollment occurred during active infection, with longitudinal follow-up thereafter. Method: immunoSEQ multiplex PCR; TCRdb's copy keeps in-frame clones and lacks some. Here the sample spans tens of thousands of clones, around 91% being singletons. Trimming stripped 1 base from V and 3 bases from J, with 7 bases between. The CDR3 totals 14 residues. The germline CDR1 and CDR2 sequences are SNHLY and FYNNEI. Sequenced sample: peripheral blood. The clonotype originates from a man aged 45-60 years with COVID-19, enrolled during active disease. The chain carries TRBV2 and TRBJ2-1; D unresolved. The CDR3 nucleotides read TGTGCCAGCAGTGAAGATGTCAACTACAATGAGCAGTTCTTC. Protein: CASSEDVNYNEQFF.